These T cell receptor beta chains were read from a single sample in a study of T cell clonotyping in hematopoietic cell transplantation. Using immunoSEQ multiplex PCR, the repertoire was profiled, and TCRdb retains in-frame clones only, with some absent. Of several thousand clones in the sample, about 90% were seen once. The source material was peripheral blood mononuclear cells, sampled 180 days after allogeneic stem cell transplant. The receptors here all came from a female patient between 50 and 60 years old who had an allogeneic stem cell transplant from an unrelated donor, so the T cells may come from the graft donor. Some clones in this sample may be carry-over from other donors' samples. CDR3s include the opening cysteine and the closing phenylalanine or tryptophan. Each record gives: CDR3 protein, CDR3 DNA, CDR3 length, clone size, J gene, V gene, D gene. D genes are given only for firm matches. Only some rows state a clone size, as once, few, many or a class for expanded clones.

CDR3 protein: CASSAGIYEQYF
CDR3 DNA: TGTGCCAGCAGTGCTGGGATCTACGAGCAGTACTTC
CDR3 length: 12
clone size: few
J gene: TRBJ2-7
V gene: TRBV6-5
D gene: -

CDR3 protein: CASSRGQLDVADTQYF
CDR3 DNA: TGTGCCAGCAGCCGGGGACAACTCGACGTGGCAGATACGCAGTATTTT
CDR3 length: 16
clone size: -
J gene: TRBJ2-3
V gene: TRBV11-2
D gene: -

CDR3 protein: CASSPLGTSGGAMETQYF
CDR3 DNA: TGTGCCAGCAGCCCACTTGGGACTAGCGGGGGGGCCATGGAGACCCAGTACTTC
CDR3 length: 18
clone size: -
J gene: TRBJ2-5
V gene: TRBV4-2
D gene: TRBD2

CDR3 protein: CASSIDQGNTEAFF
CDR3 DNA: TGTGCCAGTAGTATAGATCAGGGGAACACTGAAGCTTTCTTT
CDR3 length: 14
clone size: -
J gene: TRBJ1-1
V gene: TRBV19
D gene: -

CDR3 protein: CASSSGTGAGQPQHF
CDR3 DNA: TGTGCCAGCTCGTCCGGGACAGGGGCGGGACAGCCCCAGCATTTT
CDR3 length: 15
clone size: -
J gene: TRBJ1-5
V gene: TRBV18
D gene: TRBD1

CDR3 protein: CASTVAGGTADTQYF
CDR3 DNA: TGTGCCAGCACCGTAGCGGGGGGCACCGCAGATACGCAGTATTTT
CDR3 length: 15
clone size: -
J gene: TRBJ2-3
V gene: TRBV2
D gene: TRBD2

CDR3 protein: CASSWRGVGNYGYTF
CDR3 DNA: TGTGCCAGCAGTTGGCGCGGGGTCGGGAACTATGGCTACACCTTC
CDR3 length: 15
clone size: few
J gene: TRBJ1-2
V gene: TRBV27
D gene: -

CDR3 protein: CASSPRQGGNTIYF
CDR3 DNA: TGCGCCAGCAGCCCCCGACAGGGCGGAAACACCATATATTTT
CDR3 length: 14
clone size: once
J gene: TRBJ1-3
V gene: TRBV4-1
D gene: TRBD1

CDR3 protein: CASSPPGTGLRGYTF
CDR3 DNA: TGTGCCAGTAGTCCCCCCGGGACAGGCCTACGGGGCTACACCTTC
CDR3 length: 15
clone size: -
J gene: TRBJ1-2
V gene: TRBV19
D gene: TRBD1

CDR3 protein: CASSRAGASNQPQHF
CDR3 DNA: TGTGCCAGTAGTAGGGCAGGGGCTAGCAATCAGCCCCAGCATTTT
CDR3 length: 15
clone size: -
J gene: TRBJ1-5
V gene: TRBV19
D gene: -

CDR3 protein: CASSLTPGSGEAFF
CDR3 DNA: TGTGCCAGCAGCTTAACCCCAGGCAGTGGTGAAGCTTTCTTT
CDR3 length: 14
clone size: -
J gene: TRBJ1-1
V gene: TRBV7-3
D gene: -

CDR3 protein: CATFNGYEQYF
CDR3 DNA: TGTGCCACTTTTAATGGGTACGAGCAGTACTTC
CDR3 length: 11
clone size: -
J gene: TRBJ2-7
V gene: TRBV19
D gene: -

CDR3 protein: CASSETGNSNQPQHF
CDR3 DNA: TGTGCCAGCAGCGAAACAGGGAACAGCAATCAGCCCCAGCATTTT
CDR3 length: 15
clone size: -
J gene: TRBJ1-5
V gene: TRBV2
D gene: -

CDR3 protein: CASSSGQPNTEAFF
CDR3 DNA: TGCGCCAGCAGCTCGGGACAGCCTAACACTGAAGCTTTCTTT
CDR3 length: 14
clone size: large
J gene: TRBJ1-1
V gene: TRBV5-1
D gene: TRBD1

CDR3 protein: CASTPRYNEQFF
CDR3 DNA: TGTGCCAGCACGCCCCGCTACAATGAGCAGTTCTTC
CDR3 length: 12
clone size: -
J gene: TRBJ2-1
V gene: TRBV7-2
D gene: -

CDR3 protein: CASSLGSPGVEFF
CDR3 DNA: TGTGCCAGCAGCTTAGGTAGTCCGGGAGTGGAGTTCTTC
CDR3 length: 13
clone size: -
J gene: TRBJ2-1
V gene: TRBV11-2
D gene: -

CDR3 protein: CSVEGQDSLIAFF
CDR3 DNA: TGCAGCGTTGAAGGCCAAGACAGTTTAATAGCTTTCTTT
CDR3 length: 13
clone size: -
J gene: TRBJ1-1
V gene: TRBV29-1
D gene: -

CDR3 protein: CAISAVGQDPYEQYF
CDR3 DNA: TGTGCCATCAGTGCTGTCGGACAGGACCCCTACGAGCAGTACTTC
CDR3 length: 15
clone size: -
J gene: TRBJ2-7
V gene: TRBV10-3
D gene: TRBD1

CDR3 protein: CAISESKPGQRYEQYF
CDR3 DNA: TGTGCCATCAGTGAGTCGAAGCCGGGACAGCGCTACGAGCAGTACTTC
CDR3 length: 16
clone size: -
J gene: TRBJ2-7
V gene: TRBV10-3
D gene: TRBD1

CDR3 protein: CASSPDRTTYEQYF
CDR3 DNA: TGTGCCAGCAGCCCCGACAGAACTACCTACGAGCAGTACTTC
CDR3 length: 14
clone size: -
J gene: TRBJ2-7
V gene: TRBV6-5
D gene: -

CDR3 protein: CASSVAPGLAPNEQFF
CDR3 DNA: TGTGCCAGCAGCGTAGCCCCAGGACTAGCTCCCAATGAGCAGTTCTTC
CDR3 length: 16
clone size: -
J gene: TRBJ2-1
V gene: TRBV7-9
D gene: TRBD2

CDR3 protein: CASSLIARETQYF
CDR3 DNA: TGTGCCAGCAGCCTCATCGCCCGAGAGACCCAGTACTTC
CDR3 length: 13
clone size: -
J gene: TRBJ2-5
V gene: TRBV5-6
D gene: -

CDR3 protein: CASSEAFGTGYGYTF
CDR3 DNA: TGTGCCAGCAGTGAAGCATTTGGGACGGGCTATGGCTACACCTTC
CDR3 length: 15
clone size: -
J gene: TRBJ1-2
V gene: TRBV6-1
D gene: -

CDR3 protein: CASSGRGNLYGYTF
CDR3 DNA: TGTGCCAGCAGTGGAAGGGGGAACCTCTATGGCTACACCTTC
CDR3 length: 14
clone size: once
J gene: TRBJ1-2
V gene: TRBV2
D gene: -

CDR3 protein: CASSMRDGFSYEQYF
CDR3 DNA: TGTGCCAGTAGTATGAGGGACGGCTTCTCCTACGAGCAGTACTTC
CDR3 length: 15
clone size: -
J gene: TRBJ2-7
V gene: TRBV19
D gene: -

CDR3 protein: CASQRGGQDEQFF
CDR3 DNA: TGCGCCAGTCAGCGGGGGGGCCAGGATGAGCAGTTCTTC
CDR3 length: 13
clone size: -
J gene: TRBJ2-1
V gene: TRBV5-1
D gene: TRBD2